The TCR beta chain described here comes from a study of OX40 agonist ivuxolimab in advanced cancers. Across the study: Intravenous ivuxolimab at 0.01 to 10 mg/kg was given to patients every 2 weeks. The group had a mean age of around 60 years, ranged from about 20 to 79, and was 80% to 85% male.

Clones were sequenced by immunoSEQ multiplex PCR, and TCRdb holds only the in-frame ones, with some missing. The table has 30,000 to 40,000 clones, about four fifths seen once; the top ten hold about 20%. Patients were ineligible given autoimmune disease history or systemic immunosuppression. CDR1 SNHLY and CDR2 FYNNEI come from the germline V gene. J lost 6 bases, V lost 4 bases, and 4 bases had no gene match. The CDR3 contains 14 residues. The clonotype comes from an adult with an advanced solid tumor such as melanoma, head and neck, liver or kidney cancer. The source was CD4+ or CD8+ T cells sorted from blood, collected in a trial of the OX40 agonist ivuxolimab. The chain links TRBV2 to TRBJ2-7, with 12 bases identical to TRBD2. The CDR3 DNA reads TGTGCCAGCAGTGGACTAGCGGGAGTTTTCGAGCAGTACTTC. This codes for CASSGLAGVFEQYF.